A selection of T cell receptor beta chains follows, all from one sample in a study of shared clonotypes between healthy human individuals. TCRdb's table, derived via immunoSEQ multiplex PCR, lists solely in-frame clones and lacks some. The table includes millions of clones, about 92% detected once. The specimen sequenced was naive CD4+ T cells from PBMCs. These receptor sequences come from a man aged 18 to 29 in good health. Some clones in this sample may be carry-over from other donors' samples. The CDR3 runs from the conserved cysteine through the conserved F or W. D genes are given only for firm matches. Not every row has a clone size; where given, it reads once, few, many or a size class.

D gene,clone size,J gene,V gene,CDR3 DNA,CDR3 protein
.,.,TRBJ1-4,TRBV7-2,TGTGCCAGCAGCTTAGCGGCCAGAAGTGAAAAACTGTTTTTT,CASSLAARSEKLFF
.,.,TRBJ2-7,TRBV2,TGTGCCAGCAGTCAATCAGGGCGGGACGGCGAGCAGTACTTC,CASSQSGRDGEQYF
.,.,TRBJ1-4,TRBV6-5,TGTGCCAGCAGTTACGCCCCCCGCGGAAAACTGTTTTTT,CASSYAPRGKLFF
.,.,TRBJ2-3,TRBV9,TGTGCCAGCAGCGTAGATCCCGGGGCACGTTTTAGAGGTACGCAGTATTTT,CASSVDPGARFRGTQYF
.,.,TRBJ2-2,TRBV10-2,TGCGCCAGCAGTGATAGCGGGAACACCGGGGAGCTGTTTTTT,CASSDSGNTGELFF
.,.,TRBJ2-6,TRBV7-3,TGTGCCAGCAGCCAACAACCAGGGGCCGGGGCCAACGTCCTGACTTTC,CASSQQPGAGANVLTF
.,.,TRBJ2-3,TRBV15,TGTGCCACCAGAGCGGACCCCACAGATACGCAGTATTTT,CATRADPTDTQYF
.,.,TRBJ1-1,TRBV28,TGTGCCAGCACTACTTGGGGGGGGAACACTGAAGCTTTCTTT,CASTTWGGNTEAFF
TRBD2,.,TRBJ2-1,TRBV19,TGTGCCAGTAGTCCAACTAGCGGGATGTACAATGAGCAGTTCTTC,CASSPTSGMYNEQFF
.,.,TRBJ2-7,TRBV29-1,TGCAGCGTTGCCCAGGGTTACGAGCAGTACTTC,CSVAQGYEQYF
.,.,TRBJ2-7,TRBV19,TGTGCCAGTAGTATCCGGGGGACAGAGAGAAGCGGGAGCAGGTACGAGCAGTACTTC,CASSIRGTERSGSRYEQYF
.,.,TRBJ1-1,TRBV15,TGTGCCACCAGCAGAGGGACCGCTGACAGAATGAACACTGAAGCTTTCTTT,CATSRGTADRMNTEAFF
.,.,TRBJ2-5,TRBV10-3,TGTGCCATCAGTGACAGGGTCAGCCCTCCACAAGAGACCCAGTACTTC,CAISDRVSPPQETQYF
.,.,TRBJ2-5,TRBV5-6,TGTGCCAGCAGCTTGAGCGTTGAGACCCAGTACTTC,CASSLSVETQYF
.,.,TRBJ2-5,TRBV18,TGTGCCAGCTCCCCTCGACCAGTAGAGACCCAGTACTTC,CASSPRPVETQYF
.,.,TRBJ2-2,TRBV7-3,TGTGCCAGCAGCTTAATAGGCAGGGGCGTCGGGGAGCTGTTTTTT,CASSLIGRGVGELFF
TRBD1,.,TRBJ2-7,TRBV18,TGTGCCAGCTCACCCCAGGGGGTCTACGAGCAGTACTTC,CASSPQGVYEQYF
.,.,TRBJ1-1,TRBV6-1,TGTGCCAGCAGTGTGGTAAGGGTGGACACTGAAGCTTTCTTT,CASSVVRVDTEAFF
.,.,TRBJ1-1,TRBV29-1,TGCAGCGCGGCGAACAGACAGTCGAACACTGAAGCTTTCTTT,CSAANRQSNTEAFF
TRBD2,.,TRBJ2-3,TRBV19,TGTGCCAGTAGCCGACGGCGGGAGGGATACACAGATACGCAGTATTTT,CASSRRREGYTDTQYF
.,once,TRBJ1-1,TRBV20-1,TGCAGTGCTAGCCCACAGGGTTCGGCTTTCTTT,CSASPQGSAFF
.,.,TRBJ1-3,TRBV11-2,TGTGCCAGCAGCTCCTCAGGATACGCAAACACCATATATTTT,CASSSSGYANTIYF
TRBD1,.,TRBJ2-5,TRBV6-6,TGTGCCAGCAGTTACGGGGGACAGCAAGAGACCCAGTACTTC,CASSYGGQQETQYF
.,.,TRBJ2-2,TRBV5-6,TGTGCCAGCAGCTCAGTTTCGCCCGGGGAGCTGTTTTTT,CASSSVSPGELFF
TRBD1,.,TRBJ1-2,TRBV18,TGTGCCAGCTCACCACTCAGGGGGGAGTATGGCTACACCTTC,CASSPLRGEYGYTF
TRBD2,.,TRBJ2-1,TRBV2,TGTGCCAGCAGCACCCTAGCGGGAGGCTGGGATGAGCAGTTCTTC,CASSTLAGGWDEQFF
.,.,TRBJ1-1,TRBV5-8,TGTGCCAGCAGCTTGGGGTTGATCACCGGGACAGAAGCTTTCTTT,CASSLGLITGTEAFF
.,.,TRBJ2-7,TRBV20-1,TGCAGTGCTAGAGTCGAGGAGCAGTACTTC,CSARVEEQYF
.,.,TRBJ2-1,TRBV18,TGTGCCAGCTCACGCGGACCAGGGAAGGGCTCCTACAATGAGCAGTTCTTC,CASSRGPGKGSYNEQFF
TRBD2,.,TRBJ2-3,TRBV28,TGTGCCAGCAGTTTGTATTCGGCTAGCGGGATGTATACAGATACGCAGTATTTT,CASSLYSASGMYTDTQYF
.,.,TRBJ2-3,TRBV6-1,TGTGCCAGCAGTAGGATAGCGGTTAGCACAGATACGCAGTATTTT,CASSRIAVSTDTQYF
.,.,TRBJ2-7,TRBV29-1,TGCAGCGTTTCGGTCGGGGGGCCCCTTTACGAGCAGTACTTC,CSVSVGGPLYEQYF